This paragraph covers one T cell receptor beta chain sequence. This record belongs to a study of cytomegalovirus exposure and HLA in healthy donors. V gave up 1 base and J gave up 8 bases, with 12 bases separating them. CDR3 length: 13 amino acids. Looked up from germline, CDR1 is SGHDT and CDR2 is YYEEEE. 60 Vbeta and 13 Jbeta primers were used in PCR. Some clones are missing from TCRdb's copy, which holds only in-frame ones; the method was immunoSEQ multiplex PCR. The table has around 150,000 clones, about two thirds seen once. The clonotype comes from a man aged 50 to 59 in good health and CMV-seropositive. The sequencing sample was made of PBMCs. J is TRBJ1-2 and V is TRBV5-6, with a tentative D call TRBD1 (6 bases). In DNA, the CDR3 is TGTGCCAGCAGCTTGAAGTCAGGGGACGGCTACACCTTC. Protein: CASSLKSGDGYTF.